The sequence of this T cell receptor beta chain was determined in a study of blood T cell repertoires in COVID-19. At the level of the study: PBMCs, B-cell-depleted T cells, or T cells provided the cDNA or gDNA that made up the material.

This CDR3 is 15 amino acids long. V was shortened by 1 base and J by 2 bases, with 11 bases between the two germline ends. CDR1 is LNHDA, CDR2 SQIVND, per germline (reference sequence). Clones were read by immunoSEQ multiplex PCR, and TCRdb kept only the in-frame ones, dropping some. The table includes more than 55,000 clones, about 87% detected once. The chain links TRBV19 to TRBJ1-1; D gene unclear. The source material was peripheral blood. This TCR was recovered from a woman between 70 and 85 years old with acute or convalescent COVID-19. The CDR3 coding sequence is TGTGCCAGTAGTATAGGGGCCAGGATAAACACTGAAGCTTTCTTT. Its translation: CASSIGARINTEAFF. The entire variable domain, with the rest obtained from reference TRBV19 and TRBJ1-1, is as follows: DGGITQSPKYLFRKEGQNVTLSCEQNLNHDAMYWYRQDPGQGLRLIYYSQIVNDFQKGDIAEGYSVSREKKESFPLTVTSAQKNPTAFYLCASSIGARINTEAFFGQGTRLTVV.